This TCR beta chain was recovered during a study of blood T cell repertoires in COVID-19 (dated by TCRdb to 2019 to 2021). Study-wide context: Samples from collaborators originated in the United States, Italy and Spain and spanned both the acute and convalescent phases of COVID-19. The material from the prospective study consisted of cDNA or gDNA derived from T cells, B-cell-depleted T cells, or PBMCs. Deeply sampled blood TCRbeta repertoires from subjects exposed to, actively infected with, or recovered from COVID-19 were included in the dataset. The repertoires were released in a freely available public database intended as a resource for research on the immune response to SARS-CoV-2. The samples were drawn from the first 160 participants of the ongoing ImmuneRACE study and from some 1,300 subjects provided by 6 global collaborators. Sample metadata almost always included a de-identified subject ID, COVID-19 status, age in years and sex. HLA class I and class II types, where available, came from metadata supplied by the sample provider rather than from assay-based typing.

This clone has only one observation. This clone's antigen is unknown. No much larger clone exists at a distance of one base, and base qualities are not known. The CDR3 contains 16 residues, cysteine and phenylalanine counted. Of all the DNA, just the CDR3 is kept, 48 bases in frame from base 1. As encoded in the germline V gene, CDR1 is LGHNA while CDR2 is YSLEER. From V the trimming removes 4 bases and from J it removes 8 bases, while the gene matches leave 9 bases of the junction unaccounted for. At one collaborating source in Seattle, patients were enrolled during active infection and were followed longitudinally through the course of disease. Whole blood was collected in K2EDTA tubes by collaborating institutions according to the institutions' own protocols. Collaborator samples were shipped for TCRbeta analysis as frozen whole blood, isolated PBMCs, or DNA extracted from either sample type. The immunoSEQ Assay, a bias-controlled multiplex PCR, was used to amplify TCRbeta CDR3 regions from genomic DNA. Per the authors' processing: Within the assay, amplification of reference gene primers was used to estimate how many nucleated cells each sample contained. Sequence reads were collapsed and filtered to measure the absolute abundance of every unique TCRbeta CDR3 rearrangement. For each sample, productive Simpson clonality was calculated as the square root of Simpson's diversity index across productive rearrangements. This immuneACCESS table, as held by TCRdb, lists in-frame sequences with V and J called but not all clones. Of the missing ones, under half trace to an unresolved V gene in checked studies; the others have no known cause. The V and J calls and clone size were taken over from that table, and D and trimming were inferred from the DNA. In this sample the table shows some 300,000 clones, nearly 90% of which occur a single time. 1.5% to 2% of the sample is taken by the ten largest.

The paper's findings and limits, for the study overall: Clinical and demographic metadata were provided uncurated, with the amount varying by source and participant.

The TCR was taken from a woman between 25 and 40 years old with COVID-19, enrolled during active disease. This chain is built from TRBV4-3 and TRBJ1-6, and 9 bases in between align with TRBD1. What was sequenced was peripheral blood. The sequenced DNA: TGCGCCAGCAGCCCCGCGATCGGGACAGGGTATTCACCCCTCCACTTT. It encodes CASSPAIGTGYSPLHF.